The 21 T cell receptor beta chains given below trace back to one sample, sequenced in a study of blood T cell repertoires in COVID-19 (dated by TCRdb to 2020 to 2021). The protocol used for the library was the immunoSEQ multiplex PCR assay. Drawn from immuneACCESS, this table holds only the in-frame rearrangements with V and J called that TCRdb kept. Clones are partly lost; checked studies trace under half to an unresolved V gene and leave the rest unexplained. In this sample the table shows a few hundred thousand clones, around 81% of which occur a single time. The ten largest clones capture 1.5% to 2% of the sample. Specimen: peripheral blood. These receptors came from a man younger than 40 who had recovered from COVID-19.

This chain joins TRBV6-1 and TRBJ1-2; 7 bases are a match to TRBD1. CDR1 MNHNS and CDR2 SASEGT come from the germline V gene. The CDR3 contains 15 residues. J gave up 6 bases and V 2 bases, and 9 bases lay outside the gene matches. CDR3 sequence reads: CASSEPGQPRHGYTF. The CDR3 nucleotides read TGTGCCAGCAGTGAACCGGGACAGCCTCGCCATGGCTACACCTTC.

The V and J genes are TRBV27 and TRBJ2-2, with D possibly matching TRBD1 (5 bases). Trimming left V 4 bases short and J 6 bases short, with 15 bases between. The CDR3 extends over 15 amino acids. Per germline, CDR1 MNHEY and CDR2 SMNVEV (reference sequence). The CDR3 protein is CASSSSGNVAGELFF. The CDR3 DNA is TGTGCCAGCAGTTCCTCAGGGAATGTGGCCGGGGAGCTGTTTTTT.

This CDR3 is CASSKLGQGSDTQYF. CDR3 nucleotide sequence: TGTGCCAGCAGTAAGCTGGGACAGGGTTCAGATACGCAGTATTTT. This chain uses TRBV6-5 with TRBJ2-3, with 9 bases that match TRBD1. The CDR3 sequence is 15 residues long. In germline, CDR1 is MNHEY, CDR2 SVGAGI. With 5 bases clipped from V and 4 bases from J, the junction kept 7 bases outside the gene matches.

The CDR3 sequence is CASSPTSANEQFF. The DNA for the CDR3 is TGTGCCAGCAGCCCAACTAGCGCTAATGAGCAGTTCTTC. The V gene is TRBV6-5, the J gene TRBJ2-1, with 7 bases aligning to TRBD2. CDR1 and CDR2 from the germline V gene are MNHEY and SVGAGI. The CDR3 totals 13 residues. The V segment lost 6 bases and the J segment 7 bases; nucleotides outside the gene matches: 6.

V is TRBV19 and J is TRBJ2-1; 8 bases are a match to TRBD1. Germline V gene data show CDR1 as LNHDA and CDR2 as SQIVND (reference sequence). This CDR3 region has 16 residues. J lost 6 bases, V lost 0 bases, and 7 bases had no gene match. This chain's CDR3 is CASSIDPGTGFNEQFF. The CDR3, as DNA: TGTGCCAGTAGTATAGATCCCGGGACAGGATTCAATGAGCAGTTCTTC. Combining the CDR3 with reference TRBV19 and TRBJ2-1 gives the whole variable domain DGGITQSPKYLFRKEGQNVTLSCEQNLNHDAMYWYRQDPGQGLRLIYYSQIVNDFQKGDIAEGYSVSREKKESFPLTVTSAQKNPTAFYLCASSIDPGTGFNEQFFGPGTRLTVL.

The J gene is TRBJ2-7, the V gene TRBV28; possible D gene TRBD1, 6 bases. Per germline, CDR1 MDHEN and CDR2 SYDVKM. V was cut by 6 bases and J by 2 bases, with 17 bases left in between. The CDR3 spans 15 residues. CDR3 in DNA: TGTGCCAGCAGCGGTGGGGGCGGACAAACCTACGAGCAGTACGTC. Translating gives CASSGGGGQTYEQYV.

V usage is TRBV25-1 and J usage is TRBJ1-1; 7 positions match TRBD1. From germline, CDR1 is MGHDK and CDR2 SYGVNS. J was trimmed by 3 bases and V by 2 bases; bases with no gene match: 6. The CDR3 runs to 15 residues. For the CDR3, the DNA is TGTGCCAGCAGTGAAGTTCAGGGGGTAGACACTGAAGCTTTCTTT. Translation gives CASSEVQGVDTEAFF. Using reference TRBV25-1 and TRBJ1-1 for the parts outside the CDR3, the full variable domain is EADIYQTPRYLVIGTGKKITLECSQTMGHDKMYWYQQDPGMELHLIHYSYGVNSTEKGDLSSESTVSRIRTEHFPLTLESARPSHTSQYLCASSEVQGVDTEAFFGQGTRLTVV.

The V and J genes are TRBV10-3 and TRBJ2-5; 7 nucleotides line up with TRBD1. This CDR3 contains 15 residues. Germline assignment: CDR1 ENHRY and CDR2 SYGVKD. Trimming cost V 3 bases and J 5 bases; bases outside gene matches: 9. The CDR3 loop reads CAISDGDSISETQYF. The CDR3 DNA is TGTGCCATCAGTGACGGGGACAGTATTTCGGAGACCCAGTACTTC.

The chain recombines TRBV5-1 with TRBJ2-7; the D gene is possibly TRBD1 (6 bases). V lost 0 bases and J 0 bases, leaving 16 bases between the germline ends. In germline, CDR1 is SGHRS, CDR2 YFSETQ. This CDR3 comprises 17 residues. The CDR3 nucleotides are TGCGCCAGCAGCTTGGGTGGTGACAGGCCCAGCTCCTACGAGCAGTACTTC. Protein: CASSLGGDRPSSYEQYF.

The rearrangement joins TRBV6-5 to TRBJ1-1, with 10 nucleotides matching TRBD1. Germline V lookup: CDR1 MNHEY, CDR2 SVGAGI. The V gene end was trimmed by 5 bases and the J gene end by 3 bases; junction bases not matched to a gene: 3. The CDR3 contains 14 residues. The CDR3 sequence: CASSPGTGDTEAFF. Here the CDR3 DNA reads TGTGCCAGCAGTCCGGGGACAGGGGACACTGAAGCTTTCTTT.

CDR3 in amino acids: CASRTGGLVGQYF. CDR3 nucleotide sequence: TGTGCCAGCAGAACAGGGGGTCTGGTGGGGCAGTACTTC. The chain couples TRBV6-6 to TRBJ2-7, with TRBD1 matching over 8 bases. Trimming removed 6 bases from V and 9 bases from J; junction bases left unmatched: 10. CDR3 length equals 13 residues. Looked up from germline, CDR1 is MNHNY and CDR2 is SVGAGI (reference sequence).

The rearrangement links TRBV5-6 to TRBJ2-1; D possibly corresponds to TRBD1 (6 bases). The germline gives CDR1 SGHDT, CDR2 YYEEEE. The CDR3 is 11 residues long. Trimming stripped 2 bases from V and 9 bases from J, with 6 bases between. In DNA form, the CDR3 reads TGTGCCAGCAGCTTACAGGGTGAGCAGTTCTTC. Residues: CASSLQGEQFF.

This clone was observed once. The chain carries TRBV19 and TRBJ1-5; 11 bases map to TRBD1. Germline V lookup: CDR1 LNHDA, CDR2 SQIVND (reference sequence). Trimming cost V 1 base and J 6 bases; bases outside gene matches: 11. The CDR3 is 18 residues long. The CDR3 is CASSIGEDRGPRGQPQHF. The CDR3, as DNA: TGTGCCAGTAGTATAGGAGAGGACAGGGGGCCACGGGGTCAGCCCCAGCATTTT.

V is TRBV4-1 and J is TRBJ1-5; D remains ambiguous. The CDR3 spans 15 residues. With 1 base removed from V and 1 base from J, the gap between germline ends came to 8 bases. The germline CDR1 and CDR2 sequences are MGHRA and YSYEKL. The chain's CDR3 is CASSQGIQSNQPQHF. In nucleotides, the CDR3 is TGCGCCAGCAGCCAAGGCATACAGAGCAATCAGCCCCAGCATTTT.

The chain joins TRBV7-9 to TRBJ2-5; the match to TRBD2 covers 14 bases. CDR3 length: 17 amino acids. With 5 bases clipped from V and 3 bases from J, the junction kept 8 bases outside the gene matches. Germline loops: CDR1 SEHNR, CDR2 FQNEAQ (reference sequence). CDR3 nucleotide sequence: TGTGCCAGCAGCCACGGACTAGCGGGGGGCCGGGAAGAGACCCAGTACTTC. This gives the protein CASSHGLAGGREETQYF.

The V gene is TRBV9, the J gene TRBJ1-5; D is ambiguous. The length of the CDR3 is 15 residues. Germline CDR1 reads SGDLS; CDR2 reads YYNGEE. The V end was cut by 0 bases, the J end by 4 bases, with 11 bases between. The CDR3 reads CASSVDNRRNQPQHF. The CDR3 DNA reads as TGTGCCAGCAGCGTAGATAACAGACGAAATCAGCCCCAGCATTTT.

This chain's CDR3 is CASSPPGGHEQYV. The CDR3 DNA reads as TGTGCCAGCTCACCCCCTGGAGGACACGAGCAGTACGTC. This chain links TRBV18 with TRBJ2-7, with D perhaps matching TRBD2 (5 bases). Germline lookup yields CDR1 KGHSH and CDR2 LQKENI. V was cut by 3 bases and J by 5 bases, with 11 bases left in between. This CDR3 has 13 amino acids.

The V and J genes are TRBV25-1 and TRBJ1-2, with 10 bases aligning to TRBD1. The germline V gene has CDR1 MGHDK and CDR2 SYGVNS. This CDR3 has 14 amino acids. V lost 4 bases to trimming and J lost 8 bases; unmatched junction nucleotides: 7. CDR3 sequence reads: CASSGSGQGWGYTF. The DNA of the CDR3 is TGTGCCAGCAGTGGATCGGGACAGGGGTGGGGCTACACCTTC.

V usage is TRBV19 and J usage is TRBJ1-5, with D perhaps matching TRBD1 (6 bases). The CDR3 has 16 residues. With 5 bases removed from V and 0 bases from J, the gap between germline ends came to 14 bases. Per germline, CDR1 LNHDA and CDR2 SQIVND (reference sequence). The CDR3: CASSRRTEYSNQPQHF. As DNA, the CDR3 is TGTGCCAGTAGTCGACGGACAGAGTATAGCAATCAGCCCCAGCATTTT.

The genes are TRBV11-1 and TRBJ2-4, with D perhaps matching TRBD2 (6 bases). Trimming cost V 5 bases and J 5 bases, with 10 bases left between them. Germline V gene sequence: CDR1 SGHAT, CDR2 FQDESV (reference sequence). This CDR3 has 13 residues. CDR3: CASSRGRQNIQYF. In DNA, the CDR3 is TGTGCCAGCAGCCGAGGGAGGCAAAACATTCAGTACTTC.

The V call is TRBV19, the J call TRBJ1-1, with TRBD1 as a possible D gene (5 bases). Germline loops: CDR1 LNHDA, CDR2 SQIVND (reference sequence). Trimming cost V 5 bases and J 0 bases, with 25 bases left between them. The CDR3 has 19 residues. The CDR3, as DNA: TGTGCCAGTAGTTCCCCAACCTGGAAGTCGGGGGACCTGAACACTGAAGCTTTCTTT. Amino acid sequence: CASSSPTWKSGDLNTEAFF.